Shown below are 5 T cell receptor beta chains from a single sample sequenced in a study of OX40 agonist ivuxolimab in advanced cancers. Clones were sequenced by immunoSEQ multiplex PCR, and TCRdb holds only the in-frame ones, with some missing. Of 35,000 to 40,000 clones listed, approximately 82% are singletons. The input for sequencing was CD4+ or CD8+ T cells sorted from blood, taken in a trial of the OX40 agonist ivuxolimab. These receptors were obtained from an adult with an advanced solid tumor such as melanoma, head and neck, liver or kidney cancer.

This chain connects TRBV19 to TRBJ2-7; 14 bases match TRBD2. The CDR3 runs to 18 residues. CDR1 is LNHDA and CDR2 is SQIVND in the germline V gene (reference sequence). V lost 7 bases to trimming and J lost 0 bases; unmatched junction nucleotides: 11. The CDR3 loop reads CASIMQGLAGAYSYEQYF. The DNA for the CDR3 is TGTGCCAGTATCATGCAGGGACTAGCGGGGGCCTACTCCTACGAGCAGTACTTC. The entire variable domain, with the rest obtained from reference TRBV19 and TRBJ2-7, is as follows: DGGITQSPKYLFRKEGQNVTLSCEQNLNHDAMYWYRQDPGQGLRLIYYSQIVNDFQKGDIAEGYSVSREKKESFPLTVTSAQKNPTAFYLCASIMQGLAGAYSYEQYFGPGTRLTVT.

The sample holds a few counts of this clone. The chain recombines TRBV9 with TRBJ1-3, with D hard to call. CDR1 is SGDLS, CDR2 YYNGEE, per germline. The CDR3 runs to 14 residues. Trimming took off 4 bases at V and 0 bases at J, with 8 bases between the two ends. The CDR3 loop is CASSYRGSGNTIYF. In DNA form, the CDR3 reads TGTGCCAGCAGCTATCGCGGCTCTGGAAACACCATATATTTT.

This chain connects TRBV2 to TRBJ1-2; the D gene is possibly TRBD1 (6 bases). Germline V gene lookup returns CDR1 SNHLY and CDR2 FYNNEI. Trimming left V 4 bases short and J 4 bases short, with 10 bases between. This CDR3 spans 13 amino acids. The CDR3 DNA is TGTGCCAGCAGTGGACAGGCTGCCTATGGCTACACCTTC. Protein: CASSGQAAYGYTF.

The chain uses TRBV7-9 and TRBJ1-2; 8 nucleotides align to TRBD1. With 5 bases clipped from V and 2 bases from J, the junction kept 4 bases outside the gene matches. This CDR3 is built from 14 residues. CDR1 SEHNR and CDR2 FQNEAQ come from the germline V gene (reference sequence). Here the CDR3 DNA reads TGTGCCAGCAGCGAGCAGGGGGCAAACTATGGCTACACCTTC. This encodes CASSEQGANYGYTF.

The chain recombines TRBV30 with TRBJ1-4; 8 nucleotides align to TRBD1. The CDR3 sequence is 12 residues long. Germline loops: CDR1 GTSNPN, CDR2 SVGIG (reference sequence). V dropped 5 bases and J dropped 8; count of bases not matched to a gene: 4. CDR3 loop: CAWATGVEKLFF. The DNA of the CDR3 is TGTGCCTGGGCGACAGGGGTCGAAAAACTGTTTTTT.